The 18 T cell receptor beta chains below come from one sample, sequenced in a study of CD8 T cells in Susac syndrome. The RNA input was roughly 0.45 to 1 ug, and it was reverse transcribed with random hexamers. MiXCR was run by TCRdb on the immunoSEQ multiplex PCR reads, yielding one entry per CDR3 protein. The sample consists of around 200,000 distinct CDR3 sequences, about 94% of them appearing once. The specimen was CD4+ T cells from PBMCs. The origin of the receptors is a human donor with multiple sclerosis.

V is TRBV2 and J is TRBJ1-2; TRBD1 matches at 7 bases. This CDR3 is built from 14 residues. Germline lookup yields CDR1 SNHLY and CDR2 FYNNEI. The V and J ends lost 4 bases and 4 bases, in that order; junction bases with no gene match: 6. CDR3 coding DNA: TGTGCCAGCAGTGGAGTCAGGACAGGCTATGGCTACACCTTC. Residues: CASSGVRTGYGYTF.

The chain links TRBV29-1 to TRBJ1-2; 7 nucleotides line up with TRBD1. The V and J ends lost 0 bases and 7 bases, in that order; junction bases with no gene match: 5. Germline CDR1 is SQVTM and CDR2 is ANQGSEA. This CDR3 spans 13 amino acids. In DNA form, the CDR3 reads TGCAGCGTTGAAGACACAGGGGAAGGTGGCTACACCTTC. Translation gives CSVEDTGEGGYTF.

This clonotype appeared a single time. The V gene is TRBV29-1, the J gene TRBJ2-7; D may match TRBD1 or TRBD2 (5 bases each). Deletions cut 6 bases from V and 4 bases from J, with 19 bases between. This CDR3 has 14 amino acids. Looked up from germline, CDR1 is SQVTM and CDR2 is ANQGSEA. The CDR3 spells CSVVSGQLRYEQYF. In DNA, the CDR3 is TGCAGCGTGGTTTCGGGGCAGTTACGTTACGAGCAGTACTTC.

The chain joins TRBV7-2 to TRBJ2-3; 10 positions match TRBD1. The CDR3 length is 16 residues. V shed 4 bases, J shed 5 bases, and the junction held 9 bases outside the gene matches. From germline, CDR1 is SGHTA and CDR2 FQGNSA. The CDR3 DNA sequence: TGTGCCAGCAGCTCTCGGTCGGGACAGGGGATAGATACGCAGTATTTT. Amino acid sequence: CASSSRSGQGIDTQYF.

The rearrangement joins TRBV3-1 to TRBJ2-7; D gene ambiguous. Trimming left V 6 bases short and J 3 bases short, with 9 bases between. The V gene's germline CDR1 is LGHDT and CDR2 YNNKEL (reference sequence). The CDR3 is 12 amino acids. The CDR3 DNA reads as TGTGCCAGCAGTCCAACCCACTACGAGCAGTACTTC. Its translation is CASSPTHYEQYF.

This clonotype occurred a few times. The J gene is TRBJ2-5, the V gene TRBV7-2; D remains ambiguous. There are 12 residues in the CDR3. V was clipped by 1 base and J by 2 bases, with 2 bases between them. CDR1 is SGHTA and CDR2 is FQGNSA in the germline V gene. The CDR3 DNA sequence: TGTGCCAGCAGCTTAGTTCAAGAGACCCAGTACTTC. Amino acid sequence: CASSLVQETQYF.

This chain joins TRBV7-6 and TRBJ2-2; a weak D match, TRBD2 (5 bases). This CDR3 contains 15 residues. Trimming removed 5 bases from V and 1 base from J, with 11 bases in between. CDR1 SGHVS and CDR2 FNYEAQ come from the germline V gene. CDR3 region: CASSPLGENTGELFF. In DNA, the CDR3 is TGTGCCAGCAGCCCCCTGGGAGAGAACACCGGGGAGCTGTTTTTT.

The CDR3 here is CASSFSPAGDNQPQHF. CDR3 DNA: TGTGCCAGCAGCTTTAGTCCGGCGGGGGACAATCAGCCCCAGCATTTT. V usage is TRBV7-2 and J usage is TRBJ1-5, with a possible D match to TRBD1 (5 bases). The CDR3 length is 16 residues. Looked up from germline, CDR1 is SGHTA and CDR2 is FQGNSA. V was cut by 3 bases and J by 3 bases, with 15 bases left in between.

The rearrangement uses TRBV20-1 and TRBJ2-7; D possibly uses TRBD1 or TRBD2 (6 bases each). Germline lookup yields CDR1 DFQATT and CDR2 SNEGSKA (reference sequence). The CDR3 has 16 residues. The ends were cut back, 0 bases at V and 3 bases at J, with 18 bases in the middle. This chain's CDR3 is CSARDISLRGVYEQYF. Written as DNA, the CDR3 is TGCAGTGCTAGAGATATTTCCTTGAGGGGGGTCTACGAGCAGTACTTC.

The gene calls are TRBV12-3 or TRBV12-4 and TRBJ1-4; the match to TRBD1 covers 8 bases. The CDR3 sequence is 13 residues long. The V segment lost 5 bases and the J segment 10 bases; nucleotides outside the gene matches: 6. For the CDR3, the DNA is TGTGCCAGCAGTATCGGACAGGGAGCAAAACTGTTTTTT. This gives the protein CASSIGQGAKLFF.

The rearrangement links TRBV4-2 to TRBJ2-5, with 10 bases lining up with TRBD2. The CDR3 contains 14 residues. The germline CDR1 and CDR2 sequences are LGHNA and YNFKEQ. V lost 4 bases, J lost 5 bases, and 4 bases stayed unmatched. DNA for the CDR3: TGTGCCAGCAGCCCCTCGACTAGCGGGGAGACCCAGTACTTC. Translating it yields CASSPSTSGETQYF.

The chain joins TRBV24-1 to TRBJ1-2; D is possibly TRBD1 (5 bases). CDR1 and CDR2 (germline): KGHDR, SFDVKD. The CDR3 has 13 amino acids. Trimming removed 6 bases at V and 3 bases at J, with 10 bases between. The CDR3 nucleotides read TGTGCCACCAGTCAGGGTAAGGACTATGGCTACACCTTC. This gives the protein CATSQGKDYGYTF.

The chain couples TRBV5-1 to TRBJ2-3; the D is unclear. Trimming removed 0 bases at V and 3 bases at J, with 14 bases between. The CDR3 loop spans 16 amino acids. The germline gives CDR1 SGHRS, CDR2 YFSETQ. DNA for the CDR3: TGCGCCAGCAGCTTGGGATCCGGGTTCCCGACAGATACGCAGTATTTT. Translated: CASSLGSGFPTDTQYF.

The chain joins TRBV12-3 or TRBV12-4 to TRBJ1-1, with D uncertain. This CDR3 contains 13 residues. With 6 bases removed from V and 1 base from J, the gap between germline ends came to 9 bases. CDR3 in amino acids: CASRVIKNTEAFF. The CDR3, as DNA: TGTGCCAGCAGGGTTATAAAGAACACTGAAGCTTTCTTT.

This clonotype was observed once. The rearrangement joins TRBV7-9 to TRBJ2-5, with D unclear. CDR1 and CDR2 from the germline V gene are SEHNR and FQNEAQ (reference sequence). V was cut by 5 bases and J by 7 bases, with 8 bases left in between. This CDR3 comprises 11 residues. The CDR3 DNA sequence: TGTGCCAGCAGCCTATCAGCGACCCAGTACTTC. This gives the protein CASSLSATQYF.

The chain couples TRBV12-3 or TRBV12-4 to TRBJ2-5, with 7 bases lining up with TRBD2. This CDR3 contains 14 residues. V lost 6 bases and J lost 2; bases outside the gene matches: 6. CDR3 protein: CASSLGRKQETQYF. The CDR3 DNA follows: TGTGCCAGCAGCCTCGGGAGGAAACAAGAGACCCAGTACTTC.

The V and J genes are TRBV5-1 and TRBJ2-5; the match to TRBD1 covers 10 bases. CDR3 length equals 15 residues. The germline V gene encodes CDR1 SGHRS and CDR2 YFSETQ. Unmatched junction bases numbered 2, after V lost 1 base and J lost 2 bases. In nucleotides, the CDR3 is TGCGCCAGCAGCTTGTGGACAGGGGGGCAAGAGACCCAGTACTTC. It codes for CASSLWTGGQETQYF.

The rearrangement links TRBV14 to TRBJ2-1, with D hard to call. The CDR3 length is 15 residues. Trimming took off 2 bases at V and 3 bases at J, with 11 bases between the two ends. CDR1 and CDR2 (germline): SGHDN, FVKESK. The chain's CDR3 is CASSQIHSYYNEQFF. CDR3 DNA sequence: TGTGCCAGCAGCCAAATCCACAGCTACTACAATGAGCAGTTCTTC.